The next 2 T cell receptor beta chains were all read from a single sample in a study of blood T cells in healthy people across ages. It was with a sample-barcoded 5' primer and a J-beta primer mix that a second PCR of roughly 7 to 12 cycles was run. TCRdb passed the 5' RACE reads through MiXCR, listing each CDR3 protein once. The sample includes over a million distinct CDR3 sequences, 45% of them seen just once. The material sequenced was blood. The receptors were gathered from an older woman in good health.

The chain has TRBV15 and TRBJ2-1; 8 bases line up with TRBD2. Germline CDR1 is LNHNV and CDR2 is YYDKDF (reference sequence). The ends lost 3 bases at V and 10 bases at J; junction bases unmatched: 11. CDR3 length: 15 residues. DNA of the CDR3: TGTGCCACCAGCAGGGCGGGAGGTTTAGGGAAAGAGCAGTTCTTC. It translates to CATSRAGGLGKEQFF.

The rearrangement uses TRBV11-2 and TRBJ2-3; 7 nucleotides match TRBD2. CDR1 is SGHAT and CDR2 is FQNNGV in the germline V gene. The CDR3 extends over 16 amino acids. V lost 2 bases, J lost 4 bases, and 9 bases stayed unmatched. The CDR3 DNA is TGTGCCAGCAGCTTACCCCGGGACTATCCGTCAGATACGCAGTATTTT. The encoded protein is CASSLPRDYPSDTQYF.